The 5 T cell receptor beta chains given below trace back to one sample, sequenced in a study of T cells after yellow fever vaccination (dated by TCRdb to about 2019). Library prep was done by 5' RACE. Sequencing was carried out with an Illumina HiSeq 2500. Through fastp at Q25 and MiXCR, TCRdb rebuilt clones from the public reads, retaining in-frame beta chains. One record per CDR3 amino acid sequence lists the most common genes and DNA. The sample yields about 400,000 distinct CDR3 sequences; over 5% were counted once. The ten most abundant clones make up roughly 15% of the sample. The sample's treatment or condition, from its label and the paper: live attenuated yellow fever vaccine strain. Sample: PBMCs, taken 5 days after the yellow fever booster vaccination. The source of these receptors is a man aged 25-45 years who received the YFV17D yellow fever vaccine.

This clonotype was seen at least ten times. The chain recombines TRBV4-2 with TRBJ2-3; D is perhaps TRBD2 (7 bases). V was shortened by 4 bases and J by 3 bases, with 20 bases between the two germline ends. CDR1 and CDR2 from the germline V gene are LGHNA and YNFKEQ. This CDR3 has 17 residues. The DNA of the CDR3 is TGTGCCAGCAGCCCCTTCCTTTCCGAGGGGGGGACAGATACGCAGTATTTT. Translated: CASSPFLSEGGTDTQYF.

The J gene is TRBJ2-3, the V gene TRBV20-1, with no clear D. Between the trimmed V and J ends, which lost 4 bases and 0 bases, there was a span of 17 bases. The CDR3 length is 16 residues. Germline V gene sequence: CDR1 DFQATT, CDR2 SNEGSKA (reference sequence). The CDR3 here is CSAIPEGRLSTDTQYF. DNA for the CDR3: TGCAGTGCTATTCCAGAAGGGCGGCTTAGCACAGATACGCAGTATTTT.

This clonotype came up a few times. This chain uses TRBV5-1 with TRBJ1-5; 8 bases fit TRBD1. V gave up 4 bases and J gave up 2 bases; unmatched junction bases: 2. The CDR3 is 14 residues long. Germline V gene sequence: CDR1 SGHRS, CDR2 YFSETQ. This chain's CDR3 is CASSETGGNQPQHF. CDR3 DNA: TGCGCCAGCAGCGAGACAGGGGGCAATCAGCCCCAGCATTTT.

In this sample, this clonotype turned up many times. The V gene is TRBV3-1, the J gene TRBJ2-2; tentative D call: TRBD2 (5 bases). The CDR3 sequence is 14 residues long. The germline gives CDR1 LGHDT, CDR2 YNNKEL (reference sequence). Deletions cut 4 bases from V and 6 bases from J, with 12 bases between. The CDR3 coding sequence is TGTGCCAGCAGCCGGGAGCTCTCCCCCGGGGAGCTGTTTTTT. This encodes CASSRELSPGELFF.

The V and J genes are TRBV5-1 and TRBJ2-1; TRBD1 agrees at 9 bases. The CDR3 sequence is 14 residues long. The V gene end was trimmed by 4 bases and the J gene end by 3 bases; junction bases not matched to a gene: 2. Germline V gives CDR1 SGHRS, CDR2 YFSETQ. The CDR3 region has the DNA TGCGCCAGCAGCGCGGGACAGGGCTACAATGAGCAGTTCTTC. This encodes CASSAGQGYNEQFF. The full variable domain, with the rest looked up from reference TRBV5-1 and TRBJ2-1, is KAGVTQTPRYLIKTRGQQVTLSCSPISGHRSVSWYQQTPGQGLQFLFEYFSETQRNKGNFPGRFSGRQFSNSRSEMNVSTLELGDSALYLCASSAGQGYNEQFFGPGTRLTVL.